One T cell receptor (beta chain) is described in this entry. This sample is drawn from a study of blood T cell repertoires in COVID-19. Turning to the study itself: The United States, Italy and Spain supplied acute and convalescent COVID-19 samples.

The germline gives CDR1 KGHDR, CDR2 SFDVKD. The ends lost 10 bases at V and 1 base at J; junction bases unmatched: 11. CDR3 length: 15 residues. Per the authors' pipeline: By means of reference gene primer amplification, nucleated cell counts were estimated. Profiled with immunoSEQ multiplex PCR; TCRdb holds only in-frame clones, not every one. That table is the source of V, J and clone size, and D and trimming were worked out from the DNA. The data show about 98,000 clones, approximately 92% seen once. Sequences were obtained from peripheral blood. V is TRBV24-1 and J is TRBJ1-1; TRBD1 matches at 7 bases. The clonotype was recovered from a woman between 50 and 59 years old with COVID-19, enrolled during active disease. The chain's CDR3 is CATTDDRTGNTEAFF. The CDR3 nucleotides are TGTGCCACTACAGATGACCGGACAGGGAACACTGAAGCTTTCTTT.